One and the same sample provided the 31 T cell receptor beta chains below, sequenced in a study of T cells after yellow fever vaccination. In TCRdb, the 5' RACE reads were re-called with MiXCR into one record per CDR3 protein. The sample has some 560,000 distinct CDR3 sequences; 15% to 20% are singletons. The sequencing used PBMCs, collected 15 days after the yellow fever booster vaccination. The receptors were gathered from a man younger than 40 who received the YFV17D yellow fever vaccine.

This chain links TRBV5-4 with TRBJ1-2; D possibly corresponds to TRBD1 (5 bases). Trimming stripped 5 bases from V and 3 bases from J, with 14 bases between. The CDR3 is 14 residues long. Looked up from germline, CDR1 is SGHNT and CDR2 is YYREEE (reference sequence). The CDR3 loop is CASRARDGYYGYTF. The CDR3 bases are TGTGCCAGCAGAGCGCGGGACGGCTACTATGGCTACACCTTC.

In its sample, this clonotype was seen a few times. The genes are TRBV20-1 and TRBJ2-3; D remains ambiguous. Germline V lookup: CDR1 DFQATT, CDR2 SNEGSKA (reference sequence). V dropped 6 bases and J dropped 5 bases, with 6 bases sitting between them. This CDR3 comprises 10 residues. The CDR3 spells CSAERDTQYF. The CDR3 DNA is TGCAGTGCGGAAAGAGATACGCAGTATTTT.

The chain couples TRBV9 to TRBJ2-5, with 8 bases matching TRBD2. Germline lookup yields CDR1 SGDLS and CDR2 YYNGEE. The V and J ends lost 3 bases and 2 bases, in that order; junction bases with no gene match: 3. The CDR3 contains 14 residues. The CDR3 coding sequence is TGTGCCAGCAGCGCCGGGAGGGGACAAGAGACCCAGTACTTC. It translates to CASSAGRGQETQYF.

This clonotype came up a few times. The chain is built from TRBV19 and TRBJ2-2, with 10 bases aligning to TRBD2. The CDR3 has 16 residues. V lost 3 bases, J lost 4 bases, and 5 bases stayed unmatched. Germline assignment: CDR1 LNHDA and CDR2 SQIVND (reference sequence). The CDR3: CASSMFLAGATGELFF. The CDR3 region has the DNA TGTGCCAGTAGTATGTTTCTAGCGGGAGCCACCGGGGAGCTGTTTTTT.

The chain combines TRBV12-3 or TRBV12-4 with TRBJ2-5, with TRBD2 as a possible D gene (5 bases). The CDR3 spans 17 residues. V was cut by 5 bases and J by 3 bases, with 22 bases left in between. CDR3: CASSPPGKRGMKETQYF. The CDR3, as DNA: TGTGCCAGCAGTCCCCCCGGGAAGCGCGGCATGAAAGAGACCCAGTACTTC.

This rearrangement joins TRBV12-3 or TRBV12-4 to TRBJ2-7, with 8 bases fitting TRBD2. With 6 bases clipped from V and 0 bases from J, the junction kept 13 bases outside the gene matches. The CDR3 sequence is 17 residues long. The CDR3 spells CASSPSTSARSSYEQYF. DNA of the CDR3: TGTGCCAGCAGCCCGTCGACTAGCGCCAGGAGCTCCTACGAGCAGTACTTC.

A few counts support this clonotype. A read error may produce the germline difference seen at one junction end. This chain's CDR3 is CASSLGPDSLSF. Written as DNA, the CDR3 is TGTGCCAGCAGTTTGGGCCCGGACAGCCTTTCGTTC. This chain joins TRBV12-3 or TRBV12-4 and TRBJ2-7, with D possibly TRBD1 on 6 matching bases. The CDR3 consists of 12 residues.

This chain connects TRBV10-3 to TRBJ2-1; D is unclear. V was pared by 4 bases and J by 0 bases, with 4 bases between. Germline V lookup: CDR1 ENHRY, CDR2 SYGVKD. The CDR3 has 13 residues. The CDR3 loop reads CAISGGSYNEQFF. The CDR3 DNA is TGTGCCATCAGTGGGGGCTCCTACAATGAGCAGTTCTTC.

CDR3 loop: CATTMLAGGPTGELFF. The CDR3 DNA is TGTGCTACCACAATGTTAGCGGGAGGGCCAACCGGGGAGCTGTTTTTT. The V call is TRBV7-7, the J call TRBJ2-2; 11 bases align to TRBD2. This CDR3 has 16 residues. Per germline, CDR1 SSHAT and CDR2 FNYEAQ (reference sequence).

V is TRBV1 and J is TRBJ2-7. TRBV1 corresponds to a pseudogene. There are 12 residues in the CDR3. CDR3 amino acids: CTSSQGEHEQYF. CDR3 DNA sequence: TGCACCAGCAGCCAAGGGGAACACGAGCAGTACTTC.

This clonotype was observed a handful of times. The chain uses TRBV28 and TRBJ2-7, with 10 bases matching TRBD2. The CDR3 loop spans 16 amino acids. V lost 7 bases, J lost 3 bases, and 12 bases stayed unmatched. Looked up from germline, CDR1 is MDHEN and CDR2 is SYDVKM. CDR3 residues: CASTVASGRSVYEQYF. In DNA, the CDR3 is TGTGCCAGCACGGTCGCTAGCGGGAGATCCGTCTACGAGCAGTACTTC.

The chain uses TRBV20-1 and TRBJ2-1; TRBD2 agrees at 10 bases. J lost 12 bases, V lost 4 bases, and 9 bases had no gene match. Germline CDR1 is DFQATT and CDR2 is SNEGSKA (reference sequence). There are 13 residues in the CDR3. CDR3 nucleotides: TGCAGTGCTACCGGGACTAGCGCAAGCGGGCAGTTCTTC. This encodes CSATGTSASGQFF.

The rearrangement uses TRBV28 and TRBJ1-4; no clear D. There are 16 residues in the CDR3. The germline V gene has CDR1 MDHEN and CDR2 SYDVKM. Trimming left V 7 bases short and J 10 bases short, with 25 bases between. The CDR3 nucleotides read TGTGCCAGCATCCCCGGATCAGGAAGTAATCGGGGAAAACTGTTTTTT. It translates to CASIPGSGSNRGKLFF.

The table lists this clonotype with a count of one. V gene TRBV7-2 combines with J gene TRBJ2-5; D is undetermined. Trimming shortened V by 8 bases and J by 4 bases, and 11 bases separated the two germline ends. Germline V gene data show CDR1 as SGHTA and CDR2 as FQGNSA. This CDR3 is built from 12 residues. CDR3 bases: TGTGCCAGCGCAAAGGAAAGAGAGACCCAGTACTTC. This codes for CASAKERETQYF. The variable domain in full, completed from reference TRBV7-2 and TRBJ2-5, reads GAGVSQSPSNKVTEKGKDVELRCDPISGHTALYWYRQSLGQGLEFLIYFQGNSAPDKSGLPSDRFSAERTGGSVSTLTIQRTQQEDSAVYLCASAKERETQYFGPGTRLLVL.

This chain connects TRBV28 to TRBJ2-7; 9 bases line up with TRBD2. J gave up 1 base and V 7 bases, and 5 bases lay outside the gene matches. Looked up from germline, CDR1 is MDHEN and CDR2 is SYDVKM. The CDR3 covers 14 residues. This CDR3 reads CASTGGRASYEQYF. CDR3 DNA: TGTGCCAGCACGGGCGGGAGGGCTTCCTACGAGCAGTACTTC.

The V gene is TRBV9, the J gene TRBJ2-2, with TRBD1 identical over 8 bases. V was clipped by 3 bases and J by 4 bases; unmatched bases: 2. In germline, CDR1 is SGDLS, CDR2 YYNGEE. The CDR3 consists of 14 residues. This CDR3 reads CASSGGQGTGELFF. In DNA form, the CDR3 reads TGTGCCAGCAGCGGAGGACAGGGCACCGGGGAGCTGTTTTTT. Complete variable domain (other parts from reference TRBV9 and TRBJ2-2): DSGVTQTPKHLITATGQRVTLRCSPRSGDLSVYWYQQSLDQGLQFLIQYYNGEERAKGNILERFSAQQFPDLHSELNLSSLELGDSALYFCASSGGQGTGELFFGEGSRLTVL.

The genes are TRBV6-2 or TRBV6-3 and TRBJ1-1, with D hard to call. Germline V gene lookup returns CDR1 MNHEY and CDR2 SVGEGT. CDR3 length equals 17 residues. V gave up 8 bases and J gave up 8 bases, with 30 bases separating them. The CDR3 nucleotides are TGTGCCAGCCGCGGGCCCCTAGGAGACATTATCGGTAGAGAAGCTTTCTTT. It codes for CASRGPLGDIIGREAFF.

This clonotype has a handful of counts. V gene TRBV29-1 combines with J gene TRBJ2-2, with D perhaps matching TRBD1 (6 bases). V lost 6 bases and J lost 0, with 11 bases in between. The CDR3 length is 14 residues. Germline V gene data show CDR1 as SQVTM and CDR2 as ANQGSEA. This chain's CDR3 is CSVGTGTNTGELFF. In nucleotides, the CDR3 is TGCAGCGTGGGTACAGGGACGAACACCGGGGAGCTGTTTTTT.

This clonotype was counted only a few times. The chain couples TRBV3-1 to TRBJ2-7; D perhaps matches TRBD2 (5 bases). Trimming left V 1 base short and J 5 bases short, with 12 bases between. In germline, CDR1 is LGHDT, CDR2 YNNKEL (reference sequence). The CDR3 length is 14 residues. As DNA, the CDR3 is TGTGCCAGCAGCCAAGTTCTTACTAGGAACGAGCAGTACTTC. Translation: CASSQVLTRNEQYF.

The table lists this clonotype with a few counts. The chain links TRBV5-1 to TRBJ2-1; perhaps TRBD1 as D (5 bases). CDR3 length equals 14 residues. Germline loops: CDR1 SGHRS, CDR2 YFSETQ. Deletions cut 5 bases from V and 0 bases from J, with 9 bases between. The DNA for the CDR3 is TGCGCCAGCAGAAAAGACAGCTCCTACAATGAGCAGTTCTTC. This codes for CASRKDSSYNEQFF.

A few counts support this clonotype. V and J are TRBV3-1 and TRBJ2-7; TRBD2 aligns across 7 bases. Germline-derived CDR1 and CDR2 are LGHDT and YNNKEL (reference sequence). This CDR3 region has 16 residues. Trimming took 4 bases from V and 6 from J; bases not matched to a gene: 15. In nucleotides, the CDR3 is TGTGCCAGCAGCCTCCGTGAAACGGGAGGTCGCGGCGAGCAGTACTTC. Protein product: CASSLRETGGRGEQYF.

The J gene is TRBJ2-7, the V gene TRBV7-2; a weak D match, TRBD2 (5 bases). The CDR3 spans 14 residues. CDR1 and CDR2 (germline): SGHTA, FQGNSA. Trimming took off 1 base at V and 2 bases at J, with 9 bases between the two ends. DNA for the CDR3: TGTGCCAGCAGCTTAGTGGGGAGTGCCTACGAGCAGTACTTC. This gives the protein CASSLVGSAYEQYF.

This chain connects TRBV12-3 or TRBV12-4 to TRBJ2-5; D uncertain. The CDR3 runs 14 residues. Trimming shortened V by 1 base and J by 8 bases, and 14 bases separated the two germline ends. The chain's CDR3 is CASSLGPVRETQYF. In nucleotides, the CDR3 is TGTGCCAGCAGTTTAGGCCCAGTAAGAGAAACCCAGTACTTC.

The rearrangement links TRBV5-7 to TRBJ2-7; D is possibly TRBD1 (7 bases). TRBV5-7 is classed as an ORF, of uncertain function. The CDR3 has 17 residues. V was clipped by 4 bases and J by 2 bases, with 22 bases between them. The CDR3 coding sequence is TGTGCCAGCAGCGTGGGGGGAGACAGGGATTTTACCTACGAGCAGTACTTC. Translated, it gives CASSVGGDRDFTYEQYF.

This clonotype has more than one count but fewer than ten. This chain uses TRBV20-1 with TRBJ2-4; TRBD2 agrees at 9 bases. V shed 1 base and J 2 bases; nucleotides not matched to a gene: 6. Germline values: CDR1 DFQATT, CDR2 SNEGSKA (reference sequence). This CDR3 is 16 amino acids long. CDR3 amino acids: CSARGVAGVSKNIQYF. CDR3 nucleotide sequence: TGCAGTGCTAGAGGTGTAGCGGGAGTTTCCAAAAACATTCAGTACTTC.

The chain recombines TRBV28 with TRBJ2-5; D gene unclear. Germline assignment: CDR1 MDHEN and CDR2 SYDVKM. V lost 6 bases, J lost 7 bases, and 15 bases lay in between. The CDR3 totals 13 residues. The CDR3 nucleotides read TGTGCCAGCAGCTACACCCCGTCCCCGACCCAGTACTTC. The encoded protein is CASSYTPSPTQYF.

This clonotype was counted only a few times. The chain has TRBV7-2 and TRBJ2-7; D is unresolved. Per germline, CDR1 SGHTA and CDR2 FQGNSA. Trimming took off 1 base at V and 2 bases at J, with 9 bases between the two ends. There are 14 residues in the CDR3. CDR3 DNA: TGTGCCAGCAGCTTAGGGGCCAACCCCTACGAGCAGTACTTC. This translates into CASSLGANPYEQYF.

This clonotype was detected a few times. This chain connects TRBV11-1 to TRBJ2-7, with 8 bases identical to TRBD2. This CDR3 comprises 15 residues. V lost 0 bases and J lost 10; bases outside the gene matches: 11. Germline-derived CDR1 and CDR2 are SGHAT and FQDESV (reference sequence). The CDR3 DNA follows: TGTGCCAGCAGCTTAGCATCGGTAGCGGGAAGCCATCAGTACTTC. Encoded protein: CASSLASVAGSHQYF. The whole variable domain, remainder taken from reference TRBV11-1 and TRBJ2-7, is EAEVAQSPRYKITEKSQAVAFWCDPISGHATLYWYRQILGQGPELLVQFQDESVVDDSQLPKDRFSAERLKGVDSTLKIQPAELGDSAMYLCASSLASVAGSHQYFGPGTRLTVT.

The chain uses TRBV18 and TRBJ2-7, with no clear D. The V gene's germline CDR1 is KGHSH and CDR2 LQKENI. The CDR3 has 12 residues. The germline V and J ends were trimmed by 0 bases and 6 bases, with 6 bases remaining between them. CDR3 sequence (DNA): TGTGCCAGCTCACCACCGGCCAGCGAGCAGTACTTC. This translates into CASSPPASEQYF.

The rearrangement links TRBV6-5 to TRBJ2-2; weak D call: TRBD2 (7 bases). This CDR3 region has 17 residues. V dropped 2 bases and J dropped 7 bases, with 20 bases sitting between them. CDR1 is MNHEY, CDR2 SVGAGI, per germline. CDR3 protein: CASSYPEGGIRGGELFF. The DNA for the CDR3 is TGTGCCAGCAGTTACCCTGAGGGGGGGATTCGTGGCGGGGAGCTGTTTTTT.

The chain is built from TRBV24-1 and TRBJ1-5; D uncertain. V was pared by 3 bases and J by 1 base, with 6 bases between. CDR3 length equals 14 residues. Germline values: CDR1 KGHDR, CDR2 SFDVKD. The CDR3 DNA sequence: TGTGCCACCAGTGATGAGTGGAGCAATCAGCCCCAGCATTTT. Translated: CATSDEWSNQPQHF.